The 27 T cell receptor beta chains below were found in one sample sequenced in a study of cytomegalovirus exposure and HLA in healthy donors. 13 Jbeta primers and 60 Vbeta primers were used for the PCR. Produced via immunoSEQ multiplex PCR; TCRdb's table is partial and in-frame only. The table for this sample gives under 95,000 clones. Sequencing was done on a sample of PBMCs. The receptors shown here come from a man between 18 and 35 years old in good health and CMV-seropositive.

J is TRBJ1-5 and V is TRBV9; weak D call: TRBD1 (5 bases). CDR1 is SGDLS, CDR2 YYNGEE, per germline. The V and J ends lost 0 bases and 6 bases respectively, with 13 bases between them. CDR3 length equals 15 residues. Here the CDR3 DNA reads TGTGCCAGCAGCGTAGGTGGGGGGATTCGTCAGCCCCAGCATTTT. It specifies CASSVGGGIRQPQHF.

The rearrangement joins TRBV4-1 to TRBJ1-2; no reliable D call. Germline V lookup: CDR1 MGHRA, CDR2 YSYEKL. The CDR3 totals 19 residues. Trimming stripped 2 bases from V and 2 bases from J, with 24 bases between. In DNA, the CDR3 is TGCGCCAGCAGCCAACGGTTTCCTGGGAGACGGGTTTACAACTATGGCTACACCTTC. It translates to CASSQRFPGRRVYNYGYTF.

V gene TRBV19 combines with J gene TRBJ1-5, with D possibly being TRBD1 (6 bases). With 5 bases removed from V and 9 bases from J, the gap between germline ends came to 14 bases. The CDR3 loop spans 13 amino acids. Germline V CDR1 and CDR2: LNHDA, SQIVND (reference sequence). Here the CDR3 reads CASSDRFSSPQHF. The CDR3 nucleotides are TGTGCCAGTAGTGACAGGTTCTCTTCGCCCCAGCATTTT.

This chain uses TRBV29-1 with TRBJ1-1; the D is unclear. V shed 5 bases and J shed 3 bases, with 4 bases lying between them. The V gene's germline CDR1 is SQVTM and CDR2 ANQGSEA. This CDR3 is 10 amino acids long. The CDR3 reads CSVYDTEAFF. As DNA, the CDR3 is TGCAGCGTTTATGACACTGAAGCTTTCTTT.

The rearrangement uses TRBV5-1 and TRBJ1-2; 7 nucleotides agree with TRBD1. V lost 0 bases to trimming and J lost 2 bases; unmatched junction nucleotides: 1. This CDR3 is 14 amino acids long. Germline V CDR1 and CDR2: SGHRS, YFSETQ. This CDR3 reads CASSLGTGNYGYTF. DNA for the CDR3: TGCGCCAGCAGCTTGGGGACAGGCAACTATGGCTACACCTTC.

The chain has TRBV28 and TRBJ1-4; 7 bases are shared with TRBD1. Germline CDR1 MDHEN, CDR2 SYDVKM. V shed 1 base and J 3 bases; nucleotides not matched to a gene: 8. The CDR3 covers 17 residues. CDR3 nucleotide sequence: TGTGCCAGCAGTTTATCCTCAGACAGGGAAGCTAATGAAAAACTGTTTTTT. Translation gives CASSLSSDREANEKLFF.

The chain links TRBV28 to TRBJ1-5; 10 nucleotides line up with TRBD1. The CDR3 loop spans 14 amino acids. V trimming: 6 bases; J trimming: 9 bases; junction bases outside the gene matches: 8. The germline CDR1 and CDR2 sequences are MDHEN and SYDVKM. The CDR3 sequence is CASSRGTGDSPQHF. The CDR3 region has the DNA TGTGCCAGCAGCCGCGGGACAGGGGATTCGCCCCAGCATTTT.

The chain carries TRBV5-1 and TRBJ2-3, with TRBD2 identical over 9 bases. Germline CDR1 SGHRS, CDR2 YFSETQ. This CDR3 contains 17 residues. The ends lost 3 bases at V and 0 bases at J; junction bases unmatched: 8. The CDR3 coding sequence is TGCGCCAGCAGCTCCCAACTAGCGGGTTATAGCACAGATACGCAGTATTTT. The encoded protein is CASSSQLAGYSTDTQYF.

This chain uses TRBV7-9 with TRBJ1-5, with 7 positions matching TRBD1. V shed 1 base, J shed 7 bases, and the junction held 1 base outside the gene matches. The CDR3 covers 13 residues. Germline assignment: CDR1 SEHNR and CDR2 FQNEAQ (reference sequence). The CDR3 sequence: CASSLDRGQPQHF. DNA of the CDR3: TGTGCCAGCAGCTTAGACAGGGGCCAGCCCCAGCATTTT.

This chain uses TRBV4-2 with TRBJ2-3; the match to TRBD2 covers 13 bases. From germline, CDR1 is LGHNA and CDR2 YNFKEQ. J lost 3 bases, V lost 1 base, and 4 bases had no gene match. The CDR3 sequence is 17 residues long. The CDR3 reads CASSQGLAGGPTDTQYF. In DNA form, the CDR3 reads TGTGCCAGCAGCCAAGGACTAGCGGGGGGCCCTACAGATACGCAGTATTTT.

V gene TRBV7-9 combines with J gene TRBJ2-1, with TRBD2 identical over 8 bases. Germline values: CDR1 SEHNR, CDR2 FQNEAQ (reference sequence). The ends lost 1 base at V and 7 bases at J; junction bases unmatched: 3. This CDR3 has 14 residues. This chain's CDR3 is CASSLVREANEQFF. CDR3 DNA sequence: TGTGCCAGCAGCTTAGTGCGGGAGGCGAATGAGCAGTTCTTC.

J is TRBJ2-1 and V is TRBV9; D possibly corresponds to TRBD1 (5 bases). Germline lookup yields CDR1 SGDLS and CDR2 YYNGEE. Trimming took off 7 bases at V and 5 bases at J, with 19 bases between the two ends. The CDR3 contains 15 residues. CDR3 in DNA: TGTGCCAGCGCCGTTCGACAGTCTTCGGACAATGAGCAGTTCTTC. Translated, it gives CASAVRQSSDNEQFF.

The chain couples TRBV5-6 to TRBJ2-5; D gene ambiguous. The V end was cut by 3 bases, the J end by 2 bases, with 11 bases between. Germline lookup yields CDR1 SGHDT and CDR2 YYEEEE. The CDR3 is 14 residues long. CDR3 nucleotides: TGTGCCAGCAGCTCAGGCCCTATACAAGAGACCCAGTACTTC. Translating gives CASSSGPIQETQYF.

J is TRBJ2-5 and V is TRBV19, with D maybe TRBD1 (5 bases). The CDR3 is 15 residues long. V dropped 4 bases and J dropped 5 bases, with 17 bases sitting between them. The germline V gene has CDR1 LNHDA and CDR2 SQIVND (reference sequence). CDR3 sequence reads: CASSRSLGLAETQYF. CDR3 sequence (DNA): TGTGCCAGTAGTAGGTCCTTGGGGCTGGCGGAGACCCAGTACTTC.

The CDR3 spells CASIDDGSLTEAFF. The CDR3 DNA reads TGTGCCAGCATCGACGACGGGTCTTTGACTGAAGCTTTCTTT. The chain is built from TRBV25-1 and TRBJ1-1; D is uncertain. Between the trimmed V and J ends, which lost 7 bases and 5 bases, there was a span of 17 bases. Germline V CDR1 and CDR2: MGHDK, SYGVNS. CDR3 size: 14 residues.

The rearrangement joins TRBV21-1 to TRBJ2-7; the table's D call of TRBD1 was not tested on the DNA. TRBV21-1 is assigned pseudogene status. The length of the CDR3 is 14 residues. The CDR3 sequence is CASSPRDRNYEQYF. As DNA, the CDR3 is TGTGCCAGCAGCCCCAGGGATAGGAACTACGAGCAGTACTTC.

The genes are TRBV4-1 and TRBJ1-5; D unclear. Trimming shortened V by 1 base and J by 3 bases, and 7 bases separated the two germline ends. The CDR3 has 14 residues. Germline V gene lookup returns CDR1 MGHRA and CDR2 YSYEKL. In DNA, the CDR3 is TGCGCCAGCAGCCAAGCGGGGATCAATCAGCCCCAGCATTTT. It yields the protein CASSQAGINQPQHF.

This rearrangement joins TRBV6-5 to TRBJ1-2; 9 positions agree with TRBD1. The length of the CDR3 is 13 residues. Germline V lookup: CDR1 MNHEY, CDR2 SVGAGI. V gave up 6 bases and J gave up 9 bases; unmatched junction bases: 8. The CDR3 DNA follows: TGTGCCAGCAGCTATACCGGACAGGGGAGCTACACCTTC. This sequence encodes CASSYTGQGSYTF.

This chain links TRBV6-1 with TRBJ2-5; TRBD2 agrees at 10 bases. Trimming cost V 4 bases and J 5 bases; bases outside gene matches: 10. The germline CDR1 and CDR2 sequences are MNHNS and SASEGT. The CDR3 has 16 residues. The CDR3 sequence: CASSGLAGGEEETQYF. CDR3 nucleotides: TGTGCCAGCAGTGGATTAGCGGGGGGAGAGGAGGAGACCCAGTACTTC.

The chain joins TRBV10-2 to TRBJ2-2; D call uncertain. Trimming took 7 bases from V and 7 from J, leaving 7 bases between them. CDR3 length: 11 amino acids. The V gene's germline CDR1 is WSHSY and CDR2 SAAADI. CDR3 DNA: TGCGCCAGCAACGGGTACGGGGAGCTGTTTTTT. It specifies CASNGYGELFF.

The chain carries TRBV9 and TRBJ2-7; TRBD1 aligns across 7 bases. The germline gives CDR1 SGDLS, CDR2 YYNGEE. Trimming took 4 bases from V and 2 from J; bases not matched to a gene: 12. CDR3 length equals 16 residues. The CDR3 region is CASSPRDRAIPYEQYF. The CDR3 DNA is TGTGCCAGCAGCCCTCGAGACAGGGCAATCCCCTACGAGCAGTACTTC.

V usage is TRBV9 and J usage is TRBJ1-5; weak D call: TRBD1 (5 bases). Trimming removed 3 bases from V and 1 base from J, with 11 bases in between. Germline V gene lookup returns CDR1 SGDLS and CDR2 YYNGEE. There are 15 residues in the CDR3. CDR3 in amino acids: CASSAADRSNQPQHF. DNA of the CDR3: TGTGCCAGCAGCGCTGCCGACAGAAGCAATCAGCCCCAGCATTTT. Based on the CDR3 plus reference TRBV9 and TRBJ1-5, the full variable domain is DSGVTQTPKHLITATGQRVTLRCSPRSGDLSVYWYQQSLDQGLQFLIQYYNGEERAKGNILERFSAQQFPDLHSELNLSSLELGDSALYFCASSAADRSNQPQHFGDGTRLSIL.

This chain uses TRBV19 with TRBJ1-2, with D hard to call. From germline, CDR1 is LNHDA and CDR2 SQIVND (reference sequence). This CDR3 is 14 amino acids long. The ends were cut back, 1 base at V and 0 bases at J, with 6 bases in the middle. This CDR3 reads CASSIATANYGYTF. The CDR3 DNA follows: TGTGCCAGTAGTATAGCAACAGCTAACTATGGCTACACCTTC.

CDR3 nucleotide sequence: TGTGCCAGCAGCCCGTGGGGGGGGCAGGTCAATCAGCCCCAGCATTTT. Amino acid sequence: CASSPWGGQVNQPQHF. The chain employs TRBV5-8 and TRBJ1-5; D is possibly TRBD1 (6 bases). In germline, CDR1 is SGHTS, CDR2 YDEGEE. The length of the CDR3 is 16 residues. V lost 4 bases and J 3 bases, leaving 17 bases between the germline ends. Filled out from reference TRBV5-8 and TRBJ1-5, the complete variable domain reads EAGVTQSPTHLIKTRGQQATLRCSPISGHTSVYWYQQALGLGLQFLLWYDEGEERNRGNFPPRFSGRQFPNYSSELNVNALELEDSALYLCASSPWGGQVNQPQHFGDGTRLSIL.

V and J are TRBV9 and TRBJ2-7, with 8 bases identical to TRBD1. V trimming: 3 bases; J trimming: 3 bases; junction bases outside the gene matches: 8. The V gene's germline CDR1 is SGDLS and CDR2 YYNGEE. The CDR3 contains 15 residues. The CDR3 bases are TGTGCCAGCAGCGCTGGACAGGGCGACGTCTACGAGCAGTACTTC. It is translated as CASSAGQGDVYEQYF.

The J gene is TRBJ2-3, the V gene TRBV5-1; perhaps TRBD2 as D (5 bases). Germline V gene data show CDR1 as SGHRS and CDR2 as YFSETQ. The V end was cut by 5 bases, the J end by 3 bases, with 13 bases between. This CDR3 has 14 residues. CDR3 DNA: TGCGCCAGCAGTCGCTGGGAGTTAACAGATACGCAGTATTTT. It specifies CASSRWELTDTQYF.

Points on this clone: The junction shows a germline mismatch at one end, possibly a read error. The chain employs TRBV5-4 and TRBJ1-2, with 7 bases aligning to TRBD1. Germline values: CDR1 SGHNT, CDR2 YYREEE (reference sequence). The CDR3 has 12 residues. CDR3 protein: CASSRDSYGYSF. The CDR3 nucleotides read TGTGCCAGCAGCCGGGACAGCTATGGCTACTCCTTC. The whole variable domain, filled in from reference TRBV5-4 and TRBJ1-2, reads ETGVTQSPTHLIKTRGQQVTLRCSSQSGHNTVSWYQQALGQGPQFIFQYYREEENGRGNFPPRFSGLQFPNYSSELNVNALELDDSALYLCASSRDSYGYSFGSGTRLTVV.